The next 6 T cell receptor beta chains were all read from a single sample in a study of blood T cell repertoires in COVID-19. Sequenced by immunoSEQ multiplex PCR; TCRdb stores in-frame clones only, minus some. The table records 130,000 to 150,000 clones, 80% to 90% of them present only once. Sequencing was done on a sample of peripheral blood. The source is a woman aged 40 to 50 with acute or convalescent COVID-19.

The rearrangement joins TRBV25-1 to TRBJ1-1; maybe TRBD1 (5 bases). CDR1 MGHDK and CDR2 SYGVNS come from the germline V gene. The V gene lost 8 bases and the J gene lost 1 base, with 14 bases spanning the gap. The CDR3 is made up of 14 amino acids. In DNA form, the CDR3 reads TGTGCCAGCTGGGGGGGGAGGAAGAACACTGAAGCTTTCTTT. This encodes CASWGGRKNTEAFF. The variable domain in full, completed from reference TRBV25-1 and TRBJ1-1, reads EADIYQTPRYLVIGTGKKITLECSQTMGHDKMYWYQQDPGMELHLIHYSYGVNSTEKGDLSSESTVSRIRTEHFPLTLESARPSHTSQYLCASWGGRKNTEAFFGQGTRLTVV.

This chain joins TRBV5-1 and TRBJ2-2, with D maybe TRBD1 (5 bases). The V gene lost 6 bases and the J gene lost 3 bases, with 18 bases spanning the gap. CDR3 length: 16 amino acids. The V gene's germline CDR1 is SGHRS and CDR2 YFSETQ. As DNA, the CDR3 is TGCGCCAGCACGCCTTTCAGGGATACGGACACCGGGGAGCTGTTTTTT. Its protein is CASTPFRDTDTGELFF. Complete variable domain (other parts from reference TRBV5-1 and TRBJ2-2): KAGVTQTPRYLIKTRGQQVTLSCSPISGHRSVSWYQQTPGQGLQFLFEYFSETQRNKGNFPGRFSGRQFSNSRSEMNVSTLELGDSALYLCASTPFRDTDTGELFFGEGSRLTVL.

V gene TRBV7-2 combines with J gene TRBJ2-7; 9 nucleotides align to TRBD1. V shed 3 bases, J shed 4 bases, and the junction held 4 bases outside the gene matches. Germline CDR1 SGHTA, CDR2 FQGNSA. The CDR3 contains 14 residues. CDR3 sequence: CASSFDRGGYEQYF. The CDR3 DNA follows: TGTGCCAGCAGCTTTGACAGGGGGGGATACGAGCAGTACTTC.

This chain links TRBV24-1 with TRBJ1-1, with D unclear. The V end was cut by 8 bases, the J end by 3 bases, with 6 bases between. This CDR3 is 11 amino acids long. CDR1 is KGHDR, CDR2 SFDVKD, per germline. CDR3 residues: CATKQDTEAFF. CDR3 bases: TGTGCCACCAAGCAGGACACTGAAGCTTTCTTT.

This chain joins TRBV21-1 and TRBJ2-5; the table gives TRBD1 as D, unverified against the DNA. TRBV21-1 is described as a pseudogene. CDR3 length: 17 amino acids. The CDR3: CASKQGGRSGWEKTQYF. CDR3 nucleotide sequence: TGTGCCAGCAAACAGGGGGGACGGAGCGGCTGGGAGAAGACCCAGTACTTC.

The CDR3 loop is CASSLDPGGGGYTF. The CDR3 bases are TGTGCCAGCAGCTTAGATCCCGGGGGGGGTGGCTACACCTTC. The chain carries TRBV11-2 and TRBJ1-2; D is perhaps TRBD1 (5 bases). Germline assignment: CDR1 SGHAT and CDR2 FQNNGV. CDR3 size: 14 residues. Trimming shortened V by 0 bases and J by 7 bases, and 12 bases separated the two germline ends.